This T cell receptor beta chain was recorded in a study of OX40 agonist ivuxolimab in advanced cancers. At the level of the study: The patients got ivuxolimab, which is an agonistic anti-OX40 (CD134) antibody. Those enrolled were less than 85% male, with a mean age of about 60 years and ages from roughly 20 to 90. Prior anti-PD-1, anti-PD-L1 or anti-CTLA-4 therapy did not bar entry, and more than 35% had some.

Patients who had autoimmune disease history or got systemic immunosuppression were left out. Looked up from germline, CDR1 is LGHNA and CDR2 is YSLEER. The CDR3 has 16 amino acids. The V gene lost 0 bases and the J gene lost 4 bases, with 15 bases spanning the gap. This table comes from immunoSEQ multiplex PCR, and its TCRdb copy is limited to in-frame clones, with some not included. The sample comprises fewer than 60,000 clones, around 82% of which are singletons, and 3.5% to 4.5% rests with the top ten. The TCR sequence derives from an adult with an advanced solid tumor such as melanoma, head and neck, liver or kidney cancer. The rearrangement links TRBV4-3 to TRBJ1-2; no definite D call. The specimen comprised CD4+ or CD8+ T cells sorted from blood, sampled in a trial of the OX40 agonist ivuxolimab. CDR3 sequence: CASSQDWQHERYGYTF. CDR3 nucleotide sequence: TGCGCCAGCAGCCAAGATTGGCAGCACGAGCGCTATGGCTACACCTTC.